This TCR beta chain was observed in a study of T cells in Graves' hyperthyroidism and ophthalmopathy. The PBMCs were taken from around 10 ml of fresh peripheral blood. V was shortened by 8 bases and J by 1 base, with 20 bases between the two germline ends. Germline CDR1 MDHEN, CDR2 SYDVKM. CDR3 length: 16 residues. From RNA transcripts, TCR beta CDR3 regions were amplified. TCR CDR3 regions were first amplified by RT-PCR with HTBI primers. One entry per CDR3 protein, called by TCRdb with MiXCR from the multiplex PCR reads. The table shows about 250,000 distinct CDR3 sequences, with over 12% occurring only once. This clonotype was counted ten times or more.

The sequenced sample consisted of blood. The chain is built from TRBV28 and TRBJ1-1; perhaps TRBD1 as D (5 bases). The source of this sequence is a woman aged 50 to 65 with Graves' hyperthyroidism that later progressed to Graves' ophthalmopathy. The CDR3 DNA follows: TGTGCCAGCTTAAAGGGGTGGGGATGGGGGAACACTGAAGCTTTCTTT. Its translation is CASLKGWGWGNTEAFF.